Detailed here is one T cell receptor (beta chain). TCRdb keeps only in-frame clones here, not all; method: immunoSEQ multiplex PCR. There are approximately 290,000 clones in the sample; 75% to 90% occur only once, and approximately 4% lies in the top ten. The data were taken from a study of blood T cell repertoires in COVID-19. With V trimmed by 7 bases and J by 1 base, 7 bases remained unmatched. Germline assignment: CDR1 MNHEY and CDR2 SVGAGI. CDR3 length: 14 amino acids. The sequenced sample was PBMCs or T cells enriched from blood (not recorded which). This clonotype was obtained from a woman under 40 who had recovered from COVID-19. This rearrangement joins TRBV6-5 to TRBJ2-7; 7 positions agree with TRBD1. The CDR3 DNA is TGTGCCAGCACCTCCGGGACAGTTTCCTACGAGCAGTACTTC. Translating gives CASTSGTVSYEQYF.